Below are 24 T cell receptor beta chains sequenced from a single sample in a study of early T cells in non-severe SARS-CoV-2 infection. Each CDR3 protein gets one entry after TCRdb re-called the 5' RACE reads with MiXCR. The sample includes some 50,000 distinct CDR3 sequences, 5.6% of them seen just once. The sample taken for sequencing was whole blood. All receptors come from an adult who was a healthcare worker with PCR-confirmed SARS-CoV-2 infection or an uninfected control (not recorded which).

This clonotype was counted many times. The chain joins TRBV20-1 to TRBJ1-3, with a possible D match to TRBD1 (6 bases). V lost 3 bases and J 5 bases, leaving 14 bases between the germline ends. This CDR3 comprises 14 residues. Per the germline V gene, CDR1 is DFQATT and CDR2 is SNEGSKA (reference sequence). The DNA of the CDR3 is TGCAGTGCTAGGGGCGGGGGCCAGCGAAACACCATATATTTT. Residues: CSARGGGQRNTIYF.

This clonotype was counted ten times or more. The J gene is TRBJ1-5, the V gene TRBV21-1. TRBV21-1 is labeled a pseudogene. The CDR3 has 17 amino acids. The CDR3 bases are TGTGCCAGCAGCCCCCAGGTGAAAGTTTCGAGCAATCAGCCCCAGCATTTT. Amino acid sequence: CASSPQVKVSSNQPQHF.

This clonotype was detected many times. J is TRBJ1-5 and V is TRBV6-1; D is unresolved. V dropped 0 bases and J dropped 7 bases, with 13 bases sitting between them. Germline lookup yields CDR1 MNHNS and CDR2 SASEGT. This CDR3 has 15 residues. The DNA for the CDR3 is TGTGCCAGCAGTGAAGCGCTGATGGGTCGGCAGCCCCAGCATTTT. Translating gives CASSEALMGRQPQHF.

The chain carries TRBV19 and TRBJ2-7, with D tentatively TRBD2 (6 bases). The germline V gene encodes CDR1 LNHDA and CDR2 SQIVND (reference sequence). The CDR3 is 15 residues long. The V gene lost 5 bases and the J gene lost 2 bases, with 16 bases spanning the gap. The CDR3 is CASSRLGGVAYEQYF. The CDR3 bases are TGTGCCAGTAGTCGCCTCGGCGGGGTTGCCTACGAGCAGTACTTC.

This clonotype has a count of ten or more. The V and J genes are TRBV7-2 and TRBJ2-3, with 7 bases identical to TRBD2. The germline V gene encodes CDR1 SGHTA and CDR2 FQGNSA. The junction had 17 bases not matched to a gene; V was cut back by 5 bases and J by 6 bases. This CDR3 contains 17 residues. The CDR3: CASSPPTLTSRIDTQYF. The DNA for the CDR3 is TGTGCCAGCAGCCCCCCCACCCTGACTAGCCGAATCGATACGCAGTATTTT.

In this sample, this clonotype turned up many times. J is TRBJ2-5 and V is TRBV7-9; 8 nucleotides align to TRBD1. J was trimmed by 4 bases and V by 5 bases; bases with no gene match: 12. There are 16 residues in the CDR3. Per germline, CDR1 SEHNR and CDR2 FQNEAQ (reference sequence). CDR3: CASSMVGQAETETQYF. In DNA, the CDR3 is TGTGCCAGCAGCATGGTGGGACAGGCGGAAACAGAGACCCAGTACTTC.

The chain is built from TRBV18 and TRBJ1-1; tentatively, D is TRBD1 (5 bases). Between the trimmed V and J ends, which lost 2 bases and 7 bases, there was a span of 20 bases. The CDR3 covers 16 residues. CDR1 KGHSH and CDR2 LQKENI come from the germline V gene. The CDR3 is CASSPELRPGAGEAFF. In nucleotides, the CDR3 is TGTGCCAGCTCACCAGAGCTTCGACCCGGGGCTGGTGAAGCTTTCTTT.

In this sample, this clonotype turned up a few times. The rearrangement joins TRBV5-5 to TRBJ1-1, with D possibly TRBD1 on 5 matching bases. The germline CDR1 and CDR2 sequences are SGHKS and YYEKEE (reference sequence). The length of the CDR3 is 12 residues. V was trimmed by 4 bases and J by 7 bases, leaving 11 bases between them. CDR3 region: CASSLTALEAFF. CDR3 bases: TGTGCCAGCAGCCTGACAGCTCTTGAAGCTTTCTTT.

At least ten counts were recorded for this clonotype. The chain uses TRBV29-1 and TRBJ2-1; D is possibly TRBD1 (6 bases). Trimming stripped 7 bases from V and 0 bases from J, with 16 bases between. The CDR3 has 15 amino acids. Germline-derived CDR1 and CDR2 are SQVTM and ANQGSEA. The chain's CDR3 is CSGATGNPSYNEQFF. The CDR3, as DNA: TGCAGCGGTGCAACAGGGAACCCCTCCTACAATGAGCAGTTCTTC.

A few counts support this clonotype. The rearrangement uses TRBV25-1 and TRBJ2-4; D is perhaps TRBD1 (5 bases). The germline V gene encodes CDR1 MGHDK and CDR2 SYGVNS. Trimming stripped 3 bases from V and 6 bases from J, with 18 bases between. The CDR3 covers 16 residues. CDR3 nucleotide sequence: TGTGCCAGCAGTGATGGGGCAGGGATCTTGGGAAACATTCAGTACTTC. Protein product: CASSDGAGILGNIQYF. The full variable domain, in which reference TRBV25-1 and TRBJ2-4 provide the parts outside the CDR3, is EADIYQTPRYLVIGTGKKITLECSQTMGHDKMYWYQQDPGMELHLIHYSYGVNSTEKGDLSSESTVSRIRTEHFPLTLESARPSHTSQYLCASSDGAGILGNIQYFGAGTRLSVL.

This clonotype came up many times. The chain couples TRBV6-6 to TRBJ1-2, with 9 bases identical to TRBD1. The germline CDR1 and CDR2 sequences are MNHNY and SVGAGI (reference sequence). The junction had 5 bases not matched to a gene; V was cut back by 5 bases and J by 4 bases. This CDR3 has 14 amino acids. The CDR3 region is CASSGGQGRYGYTF. The CDR3 region has the DNA TGTGCCAGCAGTGGCGGACAGGGGCGCTATGGCTACACCTTC.

This clonotype was found many times. The chain recombines TRBV20-1 with TRBJ2-7; the D gene could be TRBD1 or TRBD2 (5 bases each). Trimming removed 1 base from V and 3 bases from J, with 13 bases in between. The CDR3 sequence is 14 residues long. Germline-derived CDR1 and CDR2 are DFQATT and SNEGSKA (reference sequence). The CDR3: CSARGGFGFYEQYF. The CDR3 DNA follows: TGCAGTGCTAGAGGGGGGTTTGGTTTCTACGAGCAGTACTTC.

At least ten counts were recorded for this clonotype. The chain has TRBV20-1 and TRBJ2-3, with 11 bases fitting TRBD2. V was clipped by 0 bases and J by 6 bases; unmatched bases: 8. CDR3 length: 16 residues. Germline-derived CDR1 and CDR2 are DFQATT and SNEGSKA (reference sequence). The CDR3, as DNA: TGCAGTGCTAGAGAGGGACTAGCGGTTCAAGGGGATACGCAGTATTTT. It translates to CSAREGLAVQGDTQYF.

This chain joins TRBV7-3 and TRBJ2-3; possibly TRBD1 or TRBD2 for D (6 bases each). The CDR3 is 14 amino acids. Trimming removed 3 bases from V and 6 bases from J, with 13 bases in between. The germline gives CDR1 SGHTA, CDR2 FQGTGA. The CDR3 DNA is TGTGCCAGCAGCTTGGGGGGCCGGACGGATACGCAGTATTTT. Translation: CASSLGGRTDTQYF.

This clonotype was seen many times. This chain's CDR3 is CASSWTGSYEQYF. CDR3 coding DNA: TGTGCCAGCAGCTGGACGGGGTCCTACGAGCAGTACTTC. V gene TRBV7-2 combines with J gene TRBJ2-7; perhaps TRBD2 as D (5 bases). The CDR3 has 13 amino acids. Germline V CDR1 and CDR2: SGHTA, FQGNSA. V lost 4 bases to trimming and J lost 1 base, with 8 bases between them.

Many counts were recorded for this clonotype. The J gene is TRBJ1-6, the V gene TRBV2, with D perhaps matching TRBD1 (5 bases). CDR3 length: 15 residues. The ends were cut back, 6 bases at V and 6 bases at J, with 15 bases in the middle. Germline lookup yields CDR1 SNHLY and CDR2 FYNNEI. The CDR3 bases are TGTGCCAGCAGGGATGACAGCTTGGCTAATTCACCCCTCCACTTT. It encodes CASRDDSLANSPLHF.

This clonotype appeared many times. The chain couples TRBV18 to TRBJ2-1; D unclear. The CDR3 consists of 11 residues. From germline, CDR1 is KGHSH and CDR2 LQKENI. Trimming shortened V by 6 bases and J by 6 bases, and 6 bases separated the two germline ends. The CDR3 nucleotides are TGTGCCAGCTCGACCGGCAATGAGCAGTTCTTC. It codes for CASSTGNEQFF. The whole variable domain, remainder taken from reference TRBV18 and TRBJ2-1, is NAGVMQNPRHLVRRRGQEARLRCSPMKGHSHVYWYRQLPEEGLKFMVYLQKENIIDESGMPKERFSAEFPKEGPSILRIQQVVRGDSAAYFCASSTGNEQFFGPGTRLTVL.

This clonotype was recorded at least ten times. The chain employs TRBV5-4 and TRBJ2-5; D remains ambiguous. This CDR3 is 13 amino acids long. V lost 2 bases and J 2 bases, leaving 7 bases between the germline ends. CDR1 and CDR2 from the germline V gene are SGHNT and YYREEE (reference sequence). The CDR3 DNA reads as TGTGCCAGCAGCTTTGGGGTACAAGAGACCCAGTACTTC. Translating it yields CASSFGVQETQYF.

This clonotype was counted ten times or more. The chain is built from TRBV10-3 and TRBJ2-1, with D hard to call. This CDR3 is 14 amino acids long. V was clipped by 11 bases and J by 3 bases, with 17 bases between them. The germline V gene has CDR1 ENHRY and CDR2 SYGVKD. The CDR3 region has the DNA TGTGCCGCGAGGTACAGTGAAATCTACAATGAGCAGTTCTTC. It is translated as CAARYSEIYNEQFF.

The V and J genes are TRBV7-2 and TRBJ2-2; 7 nucleotides align to TRBD2. The V segment lost 5 bases and the J segment 6 bases; nucleotides outside the gene matches: 9. This CDR3 spans 15 amino acids. Per germline, CDR1 SGHTA and CDR2 FQGNSA. This CDR3 reads CASSPQRDRPGELFF. The CDR3 coding sequence is TGTGCCAGCAGCCCCCAGCGGGATCGGCCCGGGGAGCTGTTTTTT.

Notes on this clonotype: It may be a read error: a sequence one base away is much more abundant. The rearrangement uses TRBV10-3 and TRBJ1-1; 7 bases fit TRBD1. The CDR3 has 15 residues. In germline, CDR1 is ENHRY, CDR2 SYGVKD. J was trimmed by 4 bases and V by 1 base; bases with no gene match: 6. The CDR3 bases are TGTGCCATCAGTGAGTTAGGGCCAGGGGGCACTGAAGCTTTCTTT. Its protein product is CAISELGPGGTEAFF.

The table lists this clonotype with many counts. This sequence joins TRBV12-3 or TRBV12-4 and TRBJ1-1; TRBD1 is a possible D gene (5 bases). The V end was cut by 3 bases, the J end by 6 bases, with 17 bases between. This CDR3 has 15 amino acids. The CDR3 sequence is CASSFGGAGTAEAFF. The CDR3, as DNA: TGTGCCAGCAGTTTCGGAGGTGCAGGGACGGCTGAAGCTTTCTTT.

The chain is built from TRBV30 and TRBJ2-3; TRBD2 matches 7 bases. The V gene end was trimmed by 1 base and the J gene end by 4 bases; junction bases not matched to a gene: 8. The CDR3 spans 15 residues. Germline-derived CDR1 and CDR2 are GTSNPN and SVGIG (reference sequence). For the CDR3, the DNA is TGTGCCTGGAGTGATGGCGGGAGTGGGTCAGATACGCAGTATTTT. Translating gives CAWSDGGSGSDTQYF.

This clonotype has only a few counts. J is TRBJ2-6 and V is TRBV6-2 or TRBV6-3, with D perhaps given as TRBD1 or TRBD2 (5 bases each). The CDR3 consists of 15 residues. Germline CDR1 and CDR2: MNHEY and SVGEGT. V lost 6 bases and J 4 bases, leaving 13 bases between the germline ends. CDR3 sequence (DNA): TGTGCCAGCAGCCCGGGACGGCTGGGGGCCAACGTCCTGACTTTC. Translated: CASSPGRLGANVLTF.